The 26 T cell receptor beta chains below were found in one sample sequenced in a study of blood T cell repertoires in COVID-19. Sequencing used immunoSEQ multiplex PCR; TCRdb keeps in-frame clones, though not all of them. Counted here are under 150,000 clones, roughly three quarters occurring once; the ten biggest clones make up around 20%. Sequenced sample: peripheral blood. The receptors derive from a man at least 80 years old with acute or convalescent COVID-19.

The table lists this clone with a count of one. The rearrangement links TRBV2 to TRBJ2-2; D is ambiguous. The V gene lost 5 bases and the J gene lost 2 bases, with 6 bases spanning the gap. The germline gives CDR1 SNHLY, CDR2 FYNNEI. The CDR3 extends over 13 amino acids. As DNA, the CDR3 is TGTGCCAGCAGTACAGTCAACACCGGGGAGCTGTTTTTT. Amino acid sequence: CASSTVNTGELFF.

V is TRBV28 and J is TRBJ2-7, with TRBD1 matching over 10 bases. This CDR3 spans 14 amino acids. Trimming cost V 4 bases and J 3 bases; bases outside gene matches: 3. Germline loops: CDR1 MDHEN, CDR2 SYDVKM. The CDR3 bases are TGTGCCAGCAGTTCAGGGGACAGGGGCTACGAGCAGTACTTC. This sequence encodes CASSSGDRGYEQYF. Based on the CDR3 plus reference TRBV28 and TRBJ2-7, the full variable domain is DVKVTQSSRYLVKRTGEKVFLECVQDMDHENMFWYRQDPGLGLRLIYFSYDVKMKEKGDIPEGYSVSREKKERFSLILESASTNQTSMYLCASSSGDRGYEQYFGPGTRLTVT.

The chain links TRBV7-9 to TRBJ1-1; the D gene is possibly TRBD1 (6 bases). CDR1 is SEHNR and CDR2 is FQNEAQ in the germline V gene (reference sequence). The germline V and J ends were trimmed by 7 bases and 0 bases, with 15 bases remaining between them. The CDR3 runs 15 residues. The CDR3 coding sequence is TGTGCCAGCAAGTCAACAGGGAACATGAACACTGAAGCTTTCTTT. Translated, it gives CASKSTGNMNTEAFF.

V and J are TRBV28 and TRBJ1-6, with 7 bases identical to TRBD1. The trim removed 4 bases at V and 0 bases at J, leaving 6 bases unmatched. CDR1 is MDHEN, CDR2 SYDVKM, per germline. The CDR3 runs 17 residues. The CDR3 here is CASSSDRVSSYNSPLHF. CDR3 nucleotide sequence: TGTGCCAGCAGTTCAGACAGGGTGAGCTCCTATAATTCACCCCTCCACTTT.

In nucleotides, the CDR3 is TGTGCCAGCACCCCAGAGGGGTACAGGGTAGATACGCAGTATTTT. It specifies CASTPEGYRVDTQYF. The chain carries TRBV6-5 and TRBJ2-3; D might be TRBD1 (6 bases). V lost 7 bases and J 5 bases, leaving 19 bases between the germline ends. This CDR3 region has 15 residues. Germline V CDR1 and CDR2: MNHEY, SVGAGI.

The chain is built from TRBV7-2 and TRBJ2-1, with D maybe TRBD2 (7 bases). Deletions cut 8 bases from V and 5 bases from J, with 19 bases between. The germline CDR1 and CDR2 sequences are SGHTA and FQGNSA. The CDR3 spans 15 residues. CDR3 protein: CASGRGGSSNNEQFF. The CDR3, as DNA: TGTGCCAGCGGTAGGGGGGGGTCCTCTAACAATGAGCAGTTCTTC.

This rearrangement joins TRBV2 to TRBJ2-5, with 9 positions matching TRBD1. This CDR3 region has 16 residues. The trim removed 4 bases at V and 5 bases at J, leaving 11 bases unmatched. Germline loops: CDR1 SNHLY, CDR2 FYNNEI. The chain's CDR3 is CASSGVWTGAWETQYF. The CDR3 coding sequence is TGTGCCAGCAGTGGTGTATGGACAGGGGCTTGGGAGACCCAGTACTTC. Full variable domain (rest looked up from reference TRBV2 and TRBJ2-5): EPEVTQTPSHQVTQMGQEVILRCVPISNHLYFYWYRQILGQKVEFLVSFYNNEISEKSEIFDDQFSVERPDGSNFTLKIRSTKLEDSAMYFCASSGVWTGAWETQYFGPGTRLLVL.

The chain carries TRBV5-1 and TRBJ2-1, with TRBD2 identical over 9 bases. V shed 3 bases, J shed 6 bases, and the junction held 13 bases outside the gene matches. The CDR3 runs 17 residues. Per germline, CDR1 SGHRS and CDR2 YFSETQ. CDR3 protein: CASSSRSSRGGGNEQFF. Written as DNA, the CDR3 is TGCGCCAGCAGCTCGCGGTCCTCGCGGGGGGGTGGCAATGAGCAGTTCTTC.

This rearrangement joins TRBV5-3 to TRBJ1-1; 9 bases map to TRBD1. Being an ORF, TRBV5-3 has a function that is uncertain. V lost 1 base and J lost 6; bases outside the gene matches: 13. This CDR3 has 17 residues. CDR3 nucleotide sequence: TGTGCCAGAAGCTTGTGGATAAAGGACAGGGGCGGCTCTGAAGCTTTCTTT. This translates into CARSLWIKDRGGSEAFF.

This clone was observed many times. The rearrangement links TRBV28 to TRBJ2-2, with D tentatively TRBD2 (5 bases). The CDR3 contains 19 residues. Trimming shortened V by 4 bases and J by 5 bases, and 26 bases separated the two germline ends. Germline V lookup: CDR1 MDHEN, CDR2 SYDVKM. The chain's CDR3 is CASSSLLYRVGEVTGELFF. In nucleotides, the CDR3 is TGTGCCAGCAGTTCCCTTCTTTACCGGGTCGGGGAAGTGACCGGGGAGCTGTTTTTT.

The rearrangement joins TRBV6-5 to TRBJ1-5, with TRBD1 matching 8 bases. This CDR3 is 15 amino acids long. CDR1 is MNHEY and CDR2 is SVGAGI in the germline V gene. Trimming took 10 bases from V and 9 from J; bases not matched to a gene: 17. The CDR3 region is CATDRDRRSELPQHF. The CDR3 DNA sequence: TGTGCCACGGACCGGGACAGGCGATCCGAACTGCCCCAGCATTTT.

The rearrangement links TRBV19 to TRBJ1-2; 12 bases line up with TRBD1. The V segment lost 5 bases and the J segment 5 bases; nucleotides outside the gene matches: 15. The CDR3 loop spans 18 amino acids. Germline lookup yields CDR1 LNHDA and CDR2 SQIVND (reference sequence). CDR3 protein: CASSPPVGQGASRYGYTF. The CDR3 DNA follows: TGTGCCAGTAGTCCTCCAGTGGGACAGGGGGCAAGTCGTTATGGCTACACCTTC.

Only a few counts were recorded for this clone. The chain's CDR3 is CASSSPGETQYF. CDR3 sequence (DNA): TGTGCCAGCAGCTCCCCCGGGGAGACCCAGTACTTC. The V and J genes are TRBV7-8 and TRBJ2-5; no clear D. This CDR3 has 12 amino acids. Trimming removed 4 bases at V and 5 bases at J, with 8 bases between. CDR1 is SGHVS, CDR2 FQNEAQ, per germline. Using reference TRBV7-8 and TRBJ2-5 for the parts outside the CDR3, the full variable domain is GAGVSQSPRYKVAKRGQDVALRCDPISGHVSLFWYQQALGQGPEFLTYFQNEAQLDKSGLPSDRFFAERPEGSVSTLKIQRTQQEDSAVYLCASSSPGETQYFGPGTRLLVL.

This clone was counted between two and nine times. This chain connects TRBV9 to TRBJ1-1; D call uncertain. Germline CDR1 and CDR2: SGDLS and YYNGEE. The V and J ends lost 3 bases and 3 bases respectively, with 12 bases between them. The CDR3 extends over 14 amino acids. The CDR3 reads CASSGWAPDTEAFF. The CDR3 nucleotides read TGTGCCAGCAGCGGATGGGCTCCGGACACTGAAGCTTTCTTT. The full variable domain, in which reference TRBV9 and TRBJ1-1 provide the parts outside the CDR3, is DSGVTQTPKHLITATGQRVTLRCSPRSGDLSVYWYQQSLDQGLQFLIQYYNGEERAKGNILERFSAQQFPDLHSELNLSSLELGDSALYFCASSGWAPDTEAFFGQGTRLTVV.

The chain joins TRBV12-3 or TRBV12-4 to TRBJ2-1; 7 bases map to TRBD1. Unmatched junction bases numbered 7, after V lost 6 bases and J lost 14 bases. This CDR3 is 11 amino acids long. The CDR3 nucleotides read TGTGCCAGCAGACGTGACAGGGTAAAGTTCTTC. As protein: CASRRDRVKFF.

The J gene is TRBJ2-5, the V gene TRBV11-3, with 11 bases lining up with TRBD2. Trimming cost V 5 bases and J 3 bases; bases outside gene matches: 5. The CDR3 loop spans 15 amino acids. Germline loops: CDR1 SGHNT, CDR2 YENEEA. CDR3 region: CASSPSGLAEETQYF. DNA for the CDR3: TGTGCCAGCAGCCCCTCGGGACTAGCGGAAGAGACCCAGTACTTC.

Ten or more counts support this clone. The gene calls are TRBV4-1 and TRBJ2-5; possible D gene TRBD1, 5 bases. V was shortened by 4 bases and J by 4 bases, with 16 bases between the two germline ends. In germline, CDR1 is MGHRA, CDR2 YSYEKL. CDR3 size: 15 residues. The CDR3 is CASSLDTSRPETQYF. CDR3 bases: TGCGCCAGCAGCCTGGACACTTCGCGGCCAGAGACCCAGTACTTC.

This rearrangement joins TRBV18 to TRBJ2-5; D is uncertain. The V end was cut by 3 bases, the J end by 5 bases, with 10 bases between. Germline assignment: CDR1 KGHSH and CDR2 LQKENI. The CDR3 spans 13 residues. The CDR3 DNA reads TGTGCCAGCTCACCTCAGGTCCGTGAGACCCAGTACTTC. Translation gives CASSPQVRETQYF.

The DNA of the CDR3 is TGTGCCAGCAGCCTCCCGTACCAGCGGGGCAATGAGCAGTTCTTC. The encoded protein is CASSLPYQRGNEQFF. The chain couples TRBV14 to TRBJ2-1, with 7 bases identical to TRBD2. The CDR3 is 15 amino acids. The germline CDR1 and CDR2 sequences are SGHDN and FVKESK. The ends lost 4 bases at V and 6 bases at J; junction bases unmatched: 9.

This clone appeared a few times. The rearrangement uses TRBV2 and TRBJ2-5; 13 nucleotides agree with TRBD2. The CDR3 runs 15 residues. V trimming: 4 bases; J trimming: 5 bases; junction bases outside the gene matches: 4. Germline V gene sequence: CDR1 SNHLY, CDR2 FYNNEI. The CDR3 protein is CASSGGTSGVETQYF. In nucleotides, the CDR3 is TGTGCCAGCAGTGGCGGGACTAGCGGGGTGGAGACCCAGTACTTC.

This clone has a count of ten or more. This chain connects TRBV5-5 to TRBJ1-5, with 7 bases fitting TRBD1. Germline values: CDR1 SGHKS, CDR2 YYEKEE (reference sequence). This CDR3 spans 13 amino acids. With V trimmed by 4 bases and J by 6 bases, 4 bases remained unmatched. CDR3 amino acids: CASSPTGSQPQHF. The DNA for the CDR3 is TGTGCCAGCAGCCCGACAGGGTCTCAGCCCCAGCATTTT.

The CDR3 sequence: CASSLVEIGETQYF. CDR3 bases: TGCGCCAGCAGCTTGGTGGAGATCGGGGAGACCCAGTACTTC. This chain uses TRBV5-1 with TRBJ2-5, with D unresolved. This CDR3 spans 14 amino acids. V gave up 0 bases and J gave up 5 bases, with 11 bases separating them. Per germline, CDR1 SGHRS and CDR2 YFSETQ. Variable domain in full (rest from reference TRBV5-1 and TRBJ2-5): KAGVTQTPRYLIKTRGQQVTLSCSPISGHRSVSWYQQTPGQGLQFLFEYFSETQRNKGNFPGRFSGRQFSNSRSEMNVSTLELGDSALYLCASSLVEIGETQYFGPGTRLLVL.

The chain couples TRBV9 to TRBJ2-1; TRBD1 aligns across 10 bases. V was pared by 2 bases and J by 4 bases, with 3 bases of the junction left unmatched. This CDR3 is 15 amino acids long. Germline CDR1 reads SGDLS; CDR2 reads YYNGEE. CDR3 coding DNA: TGTGCCAGCAGCGTTCGACAGGGGGCGTACAATGAGCAGTTCTTC. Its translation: CASSVRQGAYNEQFF. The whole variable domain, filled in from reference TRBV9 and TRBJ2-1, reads DSGVTQTPKHLITATGQRVTLRCSPRSGDLSVYWYQQSLDQGLQFLIQYYNGEERAKGNILERFSAQQFPDLHSELNLSSLELGDSALYFCASSVRQGAYNEQFFGPGTRLTVL.

CDR3 sequence reads: CASSYQDREAFF. The CDR3 bases are TGTGCCAGCAGCTACCAGGACAGGGAAGCTTTCTTT. The V gene is TRBV7-9, the J gene TRBJ1-1; 7 bases match TRBD1. The J segment lost 8 bases and the V segment lost 4 bases, leaving 4 bases of the junction unmatched. CDR1 and CDR2 from the germline V gene are SEHNR and FQNEAQ (reference sequence). This CDR3 region has 12 residues.

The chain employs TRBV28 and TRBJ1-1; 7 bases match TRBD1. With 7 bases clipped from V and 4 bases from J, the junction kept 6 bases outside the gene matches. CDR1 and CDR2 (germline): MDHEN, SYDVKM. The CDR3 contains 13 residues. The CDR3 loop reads CASTQQGGTEAFF. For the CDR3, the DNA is TGTGCCAGCACACAGCAGGGGGGCACTGAAGCTTTCTTT.

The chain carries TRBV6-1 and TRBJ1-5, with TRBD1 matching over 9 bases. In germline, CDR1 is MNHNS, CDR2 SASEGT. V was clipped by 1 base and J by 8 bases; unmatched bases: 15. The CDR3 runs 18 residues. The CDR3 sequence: CASSEVVGQGLVFEPQHF. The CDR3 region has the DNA TGTGCCAGCAGTGAAGTAGTGGGACAGGGTTTGGTTTTTGAGCCCCAGCATTTT.